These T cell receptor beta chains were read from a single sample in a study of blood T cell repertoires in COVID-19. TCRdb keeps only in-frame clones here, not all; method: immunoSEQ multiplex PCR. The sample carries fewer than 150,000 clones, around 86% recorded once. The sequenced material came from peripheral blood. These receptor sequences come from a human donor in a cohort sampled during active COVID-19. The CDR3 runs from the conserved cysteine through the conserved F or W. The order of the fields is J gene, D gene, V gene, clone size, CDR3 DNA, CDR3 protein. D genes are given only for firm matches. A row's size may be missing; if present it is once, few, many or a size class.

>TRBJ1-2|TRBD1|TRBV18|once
TGTGCCAGCTCCCTCGACAGGGTCCCAAACTATGGCTACACCTTC
CASSLDRVPNYGYTF
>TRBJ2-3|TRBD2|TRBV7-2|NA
TGTGCCAGCAGCTTAAACCCCCCAGTCCGAGCGGGAGGGGCAGATACGCAGTATTTT
CASSLNPPVRAGGADTQYF
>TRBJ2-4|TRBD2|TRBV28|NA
TGTGCCAGCAGTGATGGGACTAGGCTAGCCAAAAACATTCAGTACTTC
CASSDGTRLAKNIQYF
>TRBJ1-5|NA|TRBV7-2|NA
TGTGCCAGCAGCTCCCCAGGGGCAGGGAATCAGCCCCAGCATTTT
CASSSPGAGNQPQHF
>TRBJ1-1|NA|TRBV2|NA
TGTGCCAGCAGTGTCCGGTACACTGAAGCTTTCTTT
CASSVRYTEAFF
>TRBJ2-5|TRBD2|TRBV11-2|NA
TGTGCCAGCCGACTAGCCGCGACCCAGTACTTC
CASRLAATQYF
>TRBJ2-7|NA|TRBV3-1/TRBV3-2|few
TGTGCCAGCAGCCAAGACGGAGGTTACGAGCAGTACTTC
CASSQDGGYEQYF
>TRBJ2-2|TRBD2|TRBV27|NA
TGTGCCAGCAGTCCTCGCGGGAGTGGGAACACCGGGGAGCTGTTTTTT
CASSPRGSGNTGELFF
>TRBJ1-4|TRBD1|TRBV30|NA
TGTGCCTGGAGCGCGGACAGGGGCCGTGAAAAACTGTTTTTT
CAWSADRGREKLFF
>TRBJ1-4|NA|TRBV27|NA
TGTGCCAGCAGTTTAACCAGGGGTTGGGAAAAACTGTTTTTT
CASSLTRGWEKLFF
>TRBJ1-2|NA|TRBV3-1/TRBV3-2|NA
TGTGCCAGCAGCCAAGGATCCGGAAGGGGTTTAGCTAACTATGGCTACACCTTC
CASSQGSGRGLANYGYTF
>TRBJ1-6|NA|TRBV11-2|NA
TGTGCCAGCAAACATATGGGAGGGGGTTCACCCCTCCACTTT
CASKHMGGGSPLHF
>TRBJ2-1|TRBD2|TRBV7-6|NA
TGTGCCAGCAGCGGGACCGGGACTAGCGGATACAATGAGCAGTTCTTC
CASSGTGTSGYNEQFF
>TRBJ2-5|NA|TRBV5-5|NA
TGTGCCAGCAGCTTTAGTCCCCTCCAAGAGACCCAGTACTTC
CASSFSPLQETQYF
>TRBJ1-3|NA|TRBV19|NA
TGTGCCACAGCCCCCACTACAGGGTCGGGTAACACCATATATTTT
CATAPTTGSGNTIYF
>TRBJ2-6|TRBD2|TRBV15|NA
TGTGCCACCAGCAGAGGACTAGCGGGAGTGGGTGGGGCCAACGTCCTGACTTTC
CATSRGLAGVGGANVLTF
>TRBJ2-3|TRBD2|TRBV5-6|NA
TGTGCCAGCGCCCTAGCGGGAGGGCCATCAGATACGCAGTATTTT
CASALAGGPSDTQYF
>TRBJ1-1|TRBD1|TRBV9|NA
TGTGCCAGCAGCCCCACAGTCGGACAGGACAACACTGAAGCTTTCTTT
CASSPTVGQDNTEAFF
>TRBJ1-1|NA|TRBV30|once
TGTGCCTGGGGCCAGTCGGGTTGGACTGAAGCTTTCTTT
CAWGQSGWTEAFF
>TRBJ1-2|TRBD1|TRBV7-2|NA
TGTGCCAGCAGCGGATCACAGGGGGCGAGGGGCTACACCTTC
CASSGSQGARGYTF
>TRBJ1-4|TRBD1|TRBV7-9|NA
TGTGCCAGCAGCTCAACAGGGGAAGAAAAACTGTTTTTT
CASSSTGEEKLFF
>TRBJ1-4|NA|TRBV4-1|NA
TGCGCCAGCAGCCAAGACCTAAGCGGGGGTAGGGAAAAACTGTTTTTT
CASSQDLSGGREKLFF
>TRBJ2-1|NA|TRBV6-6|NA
TGTGCCAGCAGTTACACTACCCAACACCCTAGGCAGTTCTTC
CASSYTTQHPRQFF